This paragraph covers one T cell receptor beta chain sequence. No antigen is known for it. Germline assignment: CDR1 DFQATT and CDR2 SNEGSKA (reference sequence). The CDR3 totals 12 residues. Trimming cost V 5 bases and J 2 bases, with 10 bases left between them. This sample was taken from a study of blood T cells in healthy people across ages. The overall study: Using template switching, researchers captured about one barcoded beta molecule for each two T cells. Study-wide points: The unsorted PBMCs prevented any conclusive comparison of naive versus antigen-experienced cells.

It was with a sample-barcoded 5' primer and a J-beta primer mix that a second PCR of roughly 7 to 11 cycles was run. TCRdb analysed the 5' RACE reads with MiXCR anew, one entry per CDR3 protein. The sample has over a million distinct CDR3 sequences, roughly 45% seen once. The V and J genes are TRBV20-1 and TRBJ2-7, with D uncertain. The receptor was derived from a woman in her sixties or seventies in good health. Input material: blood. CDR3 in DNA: TGCAGTGCTCCGGACGGCCCCTACGAGCAGTACTTC. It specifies CSAPDGPYEQYF.